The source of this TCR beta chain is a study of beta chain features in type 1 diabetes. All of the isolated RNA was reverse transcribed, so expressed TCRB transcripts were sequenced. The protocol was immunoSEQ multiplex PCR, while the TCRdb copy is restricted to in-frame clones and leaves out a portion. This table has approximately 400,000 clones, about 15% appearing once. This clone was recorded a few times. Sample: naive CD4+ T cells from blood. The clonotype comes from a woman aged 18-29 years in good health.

Here the CDR3 DNA reads TGTGCCAGCAGTTTAGTGGGGCGTCGCTCTCCCAACACTGAAGCTTTCTTT. Translating gives CASSLVGRRSPNTEAFF. The chain combines TRBV27 with TRBJ1-1, with D possibly matching TRBD1 (5 bases). With 2 bases removed from V and 2 bases from J, the gap between germline ends came to 18 bases. CDR1 and CDR2 from the germline V gene are MNHEY and SMNVEV (reference sequence). CDR3 size: 17 residues.